These T cell receptor beta chains were read from a single sample in a study of blood T cell repertoires in COVID-19. Measured with immunoSEQ multiplex PCR; TCRdb has only the in-frame clones, and not every one. The profile covers some 45,000 clones, with 82% appearing a single time and around 15% taken by the ten largest. The sample was peripheral blood. These receptors came from a human donor in a cohort sampled during active COVID-19. Each CDR3 is given with its conserved first and last residue. A D gene is named only where the DNA matches it firmly. Size is omitted from some rows. Given values are once, few, many or a class for expanded clones.

j_call,d_call,clone_size,v_call,cdr3_nt,cdr3_aa
TRBJ1-1,.,few,TRBV11-3,TGTGCCAGCAGCTTTTGGAGGGACACTGAAGCTTTCTTT,CASSFWRDTEAFF
TRBJ1-2,TRBD1,.,TRBV25-1,TGTGCCAGCAGTGAAGTGGGTGACAGGGCCAGTGGCTACACCTTC,CASSEVGDRASGYTF
TRBJ2-5,TRBD2,.,TRBV27,TGTGCCACCCAGCGGGAGGGCCATGAGACCCAGTACTTC,CATQREGHETQYF
TRBJ2-7,.,.,TRBV30,TGTGCCTGGAGAACAGGGAGTGGCGGGTTCCCCCTCTCCTACGAGCAGTACTTC,CAWRTGSGGFPLSYEQYF
TRBJ2-7,.,.,TRBV2,TGTGCCAGCAGGCGGGACTTCAGCTCCTACGAGCAGTACTTC,CASRRDFSSYEQYF
TRBJ2-1,.,.,TRBV6-2/TRBV6-3,TGTGCCAGCAGTTACTCCCCTTCCCAAAGGCGGTACAATGAGCAGTTCTTC,CASSYSPSQRRYNEQFF
TRBJ1-1,.,.,TRBV11-2,TGTGCCAGCAGCTTAGCCTCGGACACTGAAGCTTTCTTT,CASSLASDTEAFF
TRBJ2-5,.,.,TRBV19,TGTGCCAGTAGTAGGTGGCGGGACGGGGAGACCCAGTACTTC,CASSRWRDGETQYF
TRBJ1-2,.,.,TRBV7-9,TGTGCCAGCAGCTTAAACCAGGGTCTAGGGGGCTACACCTTC,CASSLNQGLGGYTF
TRBJ1-1,TRBD1,once,TRBV27,TGTGCCAGCATGTTAAGAAGGACAGGGGGCACTGAAGCTTTCTTT,CASMLRRTGGTEAFF
TRBJ2-5,.,.,TRBV6-4,TGTGCCAGCAGTGAAACCGAGCTAGGGACCCAGTACTTC,CASSETELGTQYF
TRBJ2-1,TRBD2,once,TRBV6-1,TGTGCCAGCAGTGTAACTGCTAGCGGGAGGGCCAATGAGCAGTTCTTC,CASSVTASGRANEQFF
TRBJ1-6,.,medium-sized,TRBV5-5,TGTGCCAGCAGCTTGTCGGCAGGTCGAACCCAATCACCCCTCCACTTT,CASSLSAGRTQSPLHF
TRBJ2-5,TRBD2,once,TRBV18,TGTGCCAGCTCGCCGCGACTAGCGCCCCAAGAGACCCAGTACTTC,CASSPRLAPQETQYF
TRBJ1-3,.,.,TRBV6-6,TGTGCCAGCAGTGCCCCCAGGGGAGCGACTGGAAACACCATATATTTT,CASSAPRGATGNTIYF
TRBJ1-1,.,.,TRBV4-1,TGCGCCAGCAGCCAAGTTGCCAGGCGGGCAGCTTTCTTT,CASSQVARRAAFF
TRBJ1-2,.,.,TRBV5-6,TGTGCCAGCAGCCTGGGAGCGACTAACTATGGCTACACCTTC,CASSLGATNYGYTF
TRBJ2-1,TRBD1,.,TRBV19,TGTGCCAGTCTAGACCGGACAGGGGGCGGCGATGAGCAGTTCTTC,CASLDRTGGGDEQFF
TRBJ2-7,TRBD2,.,TRBV7-8,TGTGCCAGCAGCTTGAGCGGGAGGCCTGAATACGAGCAGTACTTC,CASSLSGRPEYEQYF
TRBJ2-2,.,.,TRBV9,TGTGCCAGCAGCCCCTCTACCTTCACCGGGGAGCTGTTTTTT,CASSPSTFTGELFF
TRBJ2-5,.,.,TRBV19,TGTGCCAGTAGTCCCCCCGTCGGAGAGACCCAGTACTTC,CASSPPVGETQYF
TRBJ2-7,.,.,TRBV21-1,TGTGCCAGCAGCCCGCCCAGCGGGAGAGGCTACGAGCAGTACTTC,CASSPPSGRGYEQYF
TRBJ2-1,.,.,TRBV5-4,TGTGCCAGCAGCTCCCTAGCCGTGGAGCAGTTCTTC,CASSSLAVEQFF